The present entry profiles one T cell receptor beta chain with its context. Its binding antigen is unknown. No quality values exist for individual bases; no much larger clone is one base distant. The immunoSEQ Assay, a bias-controlled multiplex PCR, was used to amplify TCRbeta CDR3 regions from genomic DNA. In the source study's methods: Within the assay, amplification of reference gene primers was used to estimate how many nucleated cells each sample contained. To quantify the absolute abundance of each unique TCRbeta CDR3 rearrangement, sequence reads were collapsed and filtered. Productive Simpson clonality was computed per sample as the square root of Simpson's diversity index over productive rearrangements. What TCRdb holds here is the immuneACCESS table cut down to in-frame rearrangements. Part of the clones is not present; checked against another copy, under half of the missing clones reflect an unresolved V gene, and the others are unexplained. V and J calls and clone size are copied from that table; D and trimming were computed from the DNA. This sample lists some 70,000 clones; 75% to 90% were detected once. The top ten hold approximately 15% of the sample.

In Seattle, one collaborating source enrolled patients while the infection was active and tracked those patients longitudinally over the course of disease. Each collaborating institution followed its own protocols to collect whole blood in K2EDTA tubes. For TCRbeta analysis, collaborators shipped samples as frozen whole blood, isolated PBMCs, or DNA extracted from either of those sample types. After removal of 8 bases from V and 6 bases from J, the junction retains 6 bases not matched to a gene. As encoded in the germline V gene, CDR1 is MNHEY while CDR2 is SVGAGI. The CDR3 starts with the cysteine, ends with the phenylalanine, and has 13 residues. The entry retains the CDR3 DNA only, 39 bases that are in frame from base 1. These data are taken from a study of blood T cell repertoires in COVID-19 (dated by TCRdb to about 2020). For context, the study as a whole: The collaborator samples originated in the United States, Italy and Spain and spanned the acute and convalescent phases of COVID-19. The material from the prospective study consisted of cDNA or gDNA derived from T cells, B-cell-depleted T cells, or PBMCs. Deeply sampled blood TCRbeta repertoires from subjects exposed to, actively infected with, or recovered from COVID-19 were included in the dataset. The repertoires were made available in a free public database intended to serve as a resource for research on the immune response to SARS-CoV-2. Samples came from the ongoing ImmuneRACE study (first 160 participants) plus 1,254 subjects from 6 global collaborators. A de-identified subject ID, COVID-19 status, age in years and sex were almost always included in the sample metadata. Where available, HLA class I and class II types were taken from metadata supplied by the sample provider and were not determined by assay-based typing. The study at large found these results: The quantity of clinical and demographic metadata differed by source and by participant and was supplied without curation.

Recombination joined TRBV6-5 with TRBJ2-1; TRBD1 aligns with 8 central bases. The origin of this receptor is a man aged 40-49 years with COVID-19, enrolled during active disease. Sequences were obtained from peripheral blood. CDR3 loop: CASQTGEGNEQFF. The nucleotide sequence reads TGTGCCAGCCAGACAGGGGAAGGCAATGAGCAGTTCTTC.